Listed below are T cell receptor beta chains from one sample, sequenced in a study of T cells after yellow fever vaccination. TCRdb fed the 5' RACE reads into MiXCR, producing one record per CDR3 protein. The profile shows approximately 550,000 distinct CDR3 sequences, roughly 13% of them singletons. Sample: PBMCs, taken on the day of the yellow fever booster vaccination. The receptors here all came from a man between 25 and 39 years old who received the YFV17D yellow fever vaccine. The CDR3 runs from the conserved cysteine through the conserved F or W. Fields, in order: D gene, J gene, V gene, clone size, CDR3 protein, CDR3 DNA. D genes are given only for firm matches. Expanded clones get a size class; other rows say once, few or many, or leave the size out.

D: TRBD1
J: TRBJ2-1
V: TRBV6-1
size: -
CDR3: CASSPRTGGYSYNEQFF
DNA: TGTGCCAGCAGTCCACGGACAGGGGGGTACTCCTACAATGAGCAGTTCTTC

D: TRBD1
J: TRBJ2-5
V: TRBV18
size: -
CDR3: CASSPSPTGVETQYF
DNA: TGTGCCAGCTCACCATCACCCACAGGGGTTGAGACCCAGTACTTC

D: -
J: TRBJ1-1
V: TRBV20-1
size: -
CDR3: CSAASGARGEAFF
DNA: TGCAGTGCCGCCTCGGGGGCGCGAGGTGAAGCTTTCTTT

D: TRBD1
J: TRBJ1-2
V: TRBV27
size: few
CDR3: CASSLGVSAGQYYGYTF
DNA: TGTGCCAGCAGTTTAGGTGTATCAGCGGGACAGTACTATGGCTACACCTTC

D: TRBD2
J: TRBJ2-3
V: TRBV20-1
size: -
CDR3: CSARVGGSGRADTQYF
DNA: TGCAGTGCTAGAGTGGGAGGAAGCGGGAGGGCGGATACGCAGTATTTT

D: -
J: TRBJ2-1
V: TRBV20-1
size: few
CDR3: CSARDAASPTSNEQFF
DNA: TGCAGTGCTAGAGATGCGGCATCACCGACTTCCAATGAGCAGTTCTTC

D: TRBD1
J: TRBJ1-2
V: TRBV20-1
size: few
CDR3: CSATTGSNYGYTF
DNA: TGCAGTGCAACGACAGGGAGTAACTATGGCTACACCTTC

D: TRBD2
J: TRBJ2-1
V: TRBV5-1
size: few
CDR3: CASSPSGGSDYNEQFF
DNA: TGCGCCAGCAGCCCGTCGGGCGGGAGTGATTACAATGAGCAGTTCTTC

D: TRBD1
J: TRBJ2-3
V: TRBV20-1
size: -
CDR3: CSASTGVGVDTQYF
DNA: TGCAGTGCGTCGACAGGGGTCGGGGTAGATACGCAGTATTTT

D: -
J: TRBJ2-1
V: TRBV3-1
size: -
CDR3: CASSQAMTRVNEQFF
DNA: TGTGCCAGCAGCCAAGCCATGACTAGGGTTAATGAGCAGTTCTTC

D: TRBD1
J: TRBJ2-7
V: TRBV24-1
size: once
CDR3: CATSDGQGLSYEQYF
DNA: TGTGCCACCAGTGACGGACAGGGTCTTTCCTACGAGCAGTACTTC

D: -
J: TRBJ2-1
V: TRBV10-3
size: few
CDR3: CAISETRGSSYNEQFF
DNA: TGTGCCATCAGTGAGACTAGAGGAAGCTCCTACAATGAGCAGTTCTTC

D: -
J: TRBJ1-1
V: TRBV12-3/TRBV12-4
size: few
CDR3: CASSKGTGAFF
DNA: TGTGCCAGCAGTAAAGGGACGGGGGCTTTCTTT

D: -
J: TRBJ2-5
V: TRBV10-3
size: -
CDR3: CAISEGALRETQYF
DNA: TGTGCCATCAGTGAGGGCGCTTTGAGGGAGACCCAGTACTTC

D: TRBD1
J: TRBJ2-7
V: TRBV7-2
size: -
CDR3: CASSSRDSGVYEQYF
DNA: TGTGCCAGCAGCTCCCGGGACAGTGGAGTATACGAGCAGTACTTC

D: -
J: TRBJ1-6
V: TRBV5-1
size: -
CDR3: CASSNREGYSPLHF
DNA: TGCGCCAGCAGCAACAGGGAGGGCTATTCACCCCTCCACTTT

D: -
J: TRBJ1-5
V: TRBV6-1
size: few
CDR3: CASSESLYQPQHF
DNA: TGTGCCAGCAGTGAATCCTTATATCAGCCCCAGCATTTT

D: -
J: TRBJ2-3
V: TRBV7-2
size: many
CDR3: CASSLAVTGIDTQYF
DNA: TGTGCCAGCAGCTTAGCCGTGACGGGAATAGATACGCAGTATTTT

D: TRBD2
J: TRBJ2-7
V: TRBV15
size: -
CDR3: CATSRDRASGIGASYEQYF
DNA: TGTGCCACCAGCAGAGATCGAGCCAGCGGGATAGGGGCATCCTACGAGCAGTACTTC